Listed here are 5 T cell receptor beta chains from one sample, sequenced in a study of cytomegalovirus exposure and HLA in healthy donors (dated by TCRdb to 2015 to 2018). Libraries were built with the immunoSEQ multiplex PCR assay. The multiplex PCR relied on a mix of 60 forward primers for TCR Vbeta segments and 13 reverse primers for TCR Jbeta segments. TCRdb's version of the immuneACCESS table is confined to in-frame rearrangements and falls short of the full clone set. An unresolved V gene accounts for under half of the shortfall where checked; the remainder is of unknown origin. This sample lists more than 90,000 clones; 81% were detected once. The leading ten clones occupy approximately 4.2% of the sample. The sequenced sample was PBMCs. The receptors derive from a woman in her 70s in good health and CMV-seropositive.

This sequence joins TRBV5-6 and TRBJ2-5; maybe TRBD1 (5 bases). Trimming took 2 bases from V and 2 from J, leaving 7 bases between them. The CDR3 has 13 residues. Germline CDR1 reads SGHDT; CDR2 reads YYEEEE. CDR3 sequence reads: CASSLRQQETQYF. The CDR3 DNA reads as TGTGCCAGCAGCTTAAGACAGCAAGAGACCCAGTACTTC.

V and J are TRBV19 and TRBJ2-5; D is possibly TRBD2 (6 bases). Germline CDR1 is LNHDA and CDR2 is SQIVND (reference sequence). Trimming cost V 5 bases and J 5 bases, with 15 bases left between them. The CDR3 has 14 residues. As DNA, the CDR3 is TGTGCCAGTAGTGGGTTTGGGGGGAAGGAGACCCAGTACTTC. Its translation: CASSGFGGKETQYF.

The rearrangement uses TRBV5-1 and TRBJ2-7, with 9 bases aligning to TRBD2. CDR3 size: 16 residues. V was clipped by 0 bases and J by 2 bases; unmatched bases: 6. Per the germline V gene, CDR1 is SGHRS and CDR2 is YFSETQ. The CDR3 DNA reads TGCGCCAGCAGCTTGGGCCGGACTAGCGCACCCTACGAGCAGTACTTC. Its translation: CASSLGRTSAPYEQYF.

The V call is TRBV6-1, the J call TRBJ1-2; 10 nucleotides align to TRBD1. The CDR3 totals 14 residues. Germline values: CDR1 MNHNS, CDR2 SASEGT. Trimming at V came to 3 bases and at J to 7 bases, leaving 5 bases not matched to a gene. The CDR3, as DNA: TGTGCCAGCAGTGATACATGGACAGGGGGTGGCTACACCTTC. Translating gives CASSDTWTGGGYTF.

This sequence joins TRBV18 and TRBJ2-1; TRBD1 matches 7 bases. Trimming removed 1 base from V and 7 bases from J; junction bases left unmatched: 7. Germline loops: CDR1 KGHSH, CDR2 LQKENI. CDR3 size: 15 residues. The CDR3 here is CASSPLTGRTNEQFF. The CDR3 region has the DNA TGTGCCAGCTCACCACTGACAGGGAGAACGAATGAGCAGTTCTTC.